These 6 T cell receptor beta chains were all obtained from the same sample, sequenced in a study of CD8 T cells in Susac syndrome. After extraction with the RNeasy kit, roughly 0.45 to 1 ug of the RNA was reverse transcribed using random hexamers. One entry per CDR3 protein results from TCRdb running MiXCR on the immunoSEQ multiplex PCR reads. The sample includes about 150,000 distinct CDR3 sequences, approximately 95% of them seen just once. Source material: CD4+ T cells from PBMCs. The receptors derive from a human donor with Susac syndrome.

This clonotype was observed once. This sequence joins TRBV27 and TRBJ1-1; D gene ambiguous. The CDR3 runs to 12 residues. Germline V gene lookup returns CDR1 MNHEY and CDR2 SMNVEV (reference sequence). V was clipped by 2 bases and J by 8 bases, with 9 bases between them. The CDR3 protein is CASSLIGGEAFF. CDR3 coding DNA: TGTGCCAGCAGTTTAATTGGAGGAGAAGCTTTCTTT.

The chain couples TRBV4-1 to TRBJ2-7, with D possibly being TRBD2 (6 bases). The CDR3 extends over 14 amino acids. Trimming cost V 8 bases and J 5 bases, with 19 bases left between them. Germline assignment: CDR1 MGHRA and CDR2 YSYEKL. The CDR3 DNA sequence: TGCGCCAGCGGACCACCCGGGAGTTACGACGAGCAGTACTTC. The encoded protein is CASGPPGSYDEQYF.

The CDR3 loop is CASSPEFGGAGETQYF. CDR3 sequence (DNA): TGCGCCAGCAGCCCCGAATTCGGGGGGGCGGGAGAGACCCAGTACTTC. The chain couples TRBV4-3 to TRBJ2-5; 8 bases are shared with TRBD2. CDR1 LGHNA and CDR2 YSLEER come from the germline V gene. V shed 4 bases and J 4 bases; nucleotides not matched to a gene: 11. This CDR3 is 16 amino acids long.

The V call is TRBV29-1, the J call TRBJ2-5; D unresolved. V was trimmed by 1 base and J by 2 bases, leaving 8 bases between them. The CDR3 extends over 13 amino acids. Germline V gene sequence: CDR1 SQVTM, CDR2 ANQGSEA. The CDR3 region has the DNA TGCAGCGTTGAAGTAGGAGCGCAAGAGACCCAGTACTTC. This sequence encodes CSVEVGAQETQYF.

For the CDR3, the DNA is TGTGCCAGCAGCCTCCGTGGGGTCGGGACTAGCCTGACTCTAAACATTCAGTACTTC. Translating gives CASSLRGVGTSLTLNIQYF. The V gene is TRBV13, the J gene TRBJ2-4, with 9 bases aligning to TRBD2. The CDR3 spans 19 residues. V lost 5 bases, J lost 6 bases, and 20 bases stayed unmatched. Germline lookup yields CDR1 PRHDT and CDR2 FYEKMQ (reference sequence).

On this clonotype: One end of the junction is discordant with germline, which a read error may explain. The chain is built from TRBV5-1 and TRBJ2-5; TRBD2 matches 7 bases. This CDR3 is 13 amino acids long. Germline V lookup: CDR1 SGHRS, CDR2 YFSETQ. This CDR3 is CTSSRGDGETQYF. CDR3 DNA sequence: TGCACCAGCAGCCGGGGGGACGGCGAGACCCAGTACTTC.